Listed below are T cell receptor beta chains from one sample, sequenced in a study of neoadjuvant anti-PD-1 for oral cavity cancer. Some clones are missing from TCRdb's copy, which holds only in-frame ones; the method was immunoSEQ multiplex PCR. In the table there are some 40,000 clones, roughly 35% of which are singletons. The sample was tumor tissue, taken after nivolumab (anti-PD-1) treatment. Source of these receptors: a person aged 35 to 85 with oral cavity squamous cell carcinoma. CDR3s include the opening cysteine and the closing phenylalanine or tryptophan. Fields, in order: CDR3 DNA, CDR3 protein, clone size, D gene, V gene, J gene. A D gene is named only where the DNA matches it firmly. A clone size is listed for some rows: how often the clone was seen (once, few, many), or a class if it is expanded.

TGTGCCAGCAGTGGGGGCGATGGCTTAATGGCTTTCTTT,CASSGGDGLMAFF,few,.,TRBV25-1,TRBJ1-1
TGTGCCAGCAGCCGACGAGGGACGGAGTCTCTTAACTATGGCTACACCTTC,CASSRRGTESLNYGYTF,once,.,TRBV7-3,TRBJ1-2
TGTGCCAGTAGTATCGAGGACGGTAATTCACCCCTCCACTTT,CASSIEDGNSPLHF,few,.,TRBV19,TRBJ1-6
TGTGCCAGCAGTTTTATCTTCCGGGCCTCCTACAATGAGCAGTTCTTC,CASSFIFRASYNEQFF,.,.,TRBV6-5,TRBJ2-1
TGTGCCAGCAGCGTAGTCGGCCTAGCCGATGAGCAGTTCTTC,CASSVVGLADEQFF,few,.,TRBV9,TRBJ2-1
TGCGCCAGCAGCCAAGGGGGAGGGACAGGCCTTAACTATGGCTACACCTTC,CASSQGGGTGLNYGYTF,few,TRBD1,TRBV4-1,TRBJ1-2
TGTGCCAGCACCGAAGGTCGGATACGCACAGATACGCAGTATTTT,CASTEGRIRTDTQYF,few,.,TRBV6-4,TRBJ2-3
TGTGCCAGCAGTGAAGGGTGGGATACGCAGTATTTT,CASSEGWDTQYF,.,.,TRBV2,TRBJ2-3
TGCGCCAGCAGCAATCAGCGCTCTGGGGCCAACGTCCTGACTTTC,CASSNQRSGANVLTF,.,.,TRBV5-1,TRBJ2-6
TGTGCCAGCAGTTACGGTGGAATATACGAGCAGTACTTC,CASSYGGIYEQYF,.,.,TRBV6-5,TRBJ2-7
TGTGCCTGGAGTGTAGGGACCGCCGAAGCTTTCTTT,CAWSVGTAEAFF,.,.,TRBV30,TRBJ1-1
TGTGCCAGCAGCCCACTTGGTTCGATGAACACTGAAGCTTTCTTT,CASSPLGSMNTEAFF,many,.,TRBV7-3,TRBJ1-1
TGTGCCAGTAGTATGGAGGGGGCAGGGGGACATGGCTACACCTTC,CASSMEGAGGHGYTF,.,TRBD1,TRBV19,TRBJ1-2
TGTGCCAGCAGTAACGGACAGTTTACAAGGGAGCAGTTCTTC,CASSNGQFTREQFF,many,.,TRBV6-5,TRBJ2-1
TGTGCCAGCAGTTTAGCTAGCGGGCCTCACAATGAGCAGTTCTTC,CASSLASGPHNEQFF,.,TRBD2,TRBV28,TRBJ2-1
TGCGCCAGTTCCCGGGGCTACACCGGGGAGCTGTTTTTT,CASSRGYTGELFF,.,.,TRBV5-1,TRBJ2-2
TGTGCCAGCAGTGATATCTACGGACAGGGGCCGTTCCTACCCTCCTACGAGCAGTACTTC,CASSDIYGQGPFLPSYEQYF,.,TRBD1,TRBV28,TRBJ2-7